What follows are 27 T cell receptor beta chains derived from one specimen sequenced in a study of blood T cell repertoires in COVID-19. Libraries were prepared by immunoSEQ multiplex PCR; TCRdb keeps only in-frame clonotypes and omits some of them. The table has some 200,000 clones, about 89% seen once. Sequenced input: PBMCs or T cells enriched from blood (not recorded which). The receptors come from a woman aged 18-30 years who had recovered from COVID-19.

A single count supports this clone. This chain connects TRBV6-5 to TRBJ1-2; D call uncertain. CDR1 and CDR2 (germline): MNHEY, SVGAGI. The CDR3 covers 13 residues. Deletions cut 7 bases from V and 0 bases from J, with 9 bases between. This CDR3 is CASMEGTNYGYTF. DNA of the CDR3: TGTGCCAGCATGGAGGGTACTAACTATGGCTACACCTTC.

V is TRBV5-1 and J is TRBJ1-3, with D possibly being TRBD1 (5 bases). This CDR3 is built from 13 residues. CDR1 and CDR2 from the germline V gene are SGHRS and YFSETQ. Deletions cut 0 bases from V and 4 bases from J, with 5 bases between. CDR3 protein: CASSLDRGNTIYF. The CDR3 coding sequence is TGCGCCAGCAGCTTGGACAGGGGAAACACCATATATTTT.

V and J are TRBV28 and TRBJ2-3; tentative D call: TRBD2 (5 bases). In germline, CDR1 is MDHEN, CDR2 SYDVKM. This CDR3 region has 12 residues. V lost 7 bases and J lost 6, with 11 bases in between. The CDR3 reads CASTSGWDTQYF. The CDR3 region has the DNA TGTGCCAGCACTTCGGGGTGGGATACGCAGTATTTT.

The CDR3 loop is CASSHQRQGMTIYF. The DNA for the CDR3 is TGTGCCAGCAGCCATCAACGACAGGGAATGACCATATATTTT. The V call is TRBV3-1 (or the pseudogene TRBV3-2), the J call TRBJ1-3; 7 nucleotides agree with TRBD1. This CDR3 region has 14 residues. Trimming at V came to 3 bases and at J to 10 bases, leaving 9 bases not matched to a gene. Looked up from germline, CDR1 is LGHDT and CDR2 is YNNKEL (reference sequence).

The CDR3 reads CASRSRGKTGKISYEQYF. The CDR3, as DNA: TGTGCAAGTCGCTCACGTGGGAAAACAGGCAAGATATCCTACGAGCAGTACTTC. The genes are TRBV12-2 and TRBJ2-7; the table's D call of TRBD1 was not tested on the DNA. TRBV12-2 is described as a pseudogene. The CDR3 runs 18 residues.

The chain recombines TRBV3-1 (or the pseudogene TRBV3-2) with TRBJ2-3; 9 bases match TRBD2. Losses at the gene ends were 3 bases for V and 3 bases for J; bases not matched to a gene: 4. The CDR3 has 15 amino acids. In germline, CDR1 is LGHDT, CDR2 YNNKEL (reference sequence). CDR3 DNA sequence: TGTGCCAGCAGCCAGAACAGCGGGGGGACAGATACGCAGTATTTT. This sequence encodes CASSQNSGGTDTQYF.

As DNA, the CDR3 is TGCGCCAGCAGCTCCACAGGGAACCCCTCTGGCTACACCTTC. As protein: CASSSTGNPSGYTF. The chain uses TRBV5-1 and TRBJ1-2; tentatively, D is TRBD1 (6 bases). Per the germline V gene, CDR1 is SGHRS and CDR2 is YFSETQ. V was pared by 3 bases and J by 7 bases, with 16 bases between. The CDR3 loop spans 14 amino acids.

The CDR3 is CASSEDILSVLRGKLFF. Written as DNA, the CDR3 is TGTGCCAGCAGTGAAGACATCCTGTCAGTCCTAAGGGGAAAACTGTTTTTT. V and J are TRBV6-1 and TRBJ1-4, with a possible D match to TRBD1 (5 bases). The CDR3 is 17 amino acids. Looked up from germline, CDR1 is MNHNS and CDR2 is SASEGT. The V gene lost 1 base and the J gene lost 10 bases, with 22 bases spanning the gap.

The rearrangement uses TRBV19 and TRBJ2-7, with D perhaps matching TRBD1 (6 bases). Trimming removed 3 bases from V and 6 bases from J, with 15 bases in between. CDR3 size: 14 residues. CDR1 and CDR2 from the germline V gene are LNHDA and SQIVND (reference sequence). The CDR3 is CASSILDSVLEQYF. For the CDR3, the DNA is TGTGCCAGTAGTATTCTGGACAGTGTCCTCGAGCAGTACTTC.

The rearrangement joins TRBV2 to TRBJ2-1; 8 bases align to TRBD2. V trimming: 7 bases; J trimming: 5 bases; junction bases outside the gene matches: 10. Looked up from germline, CDR1 is SNHLY and CDR2 is FYNNEI. The CDR3 is 15 amino acids. The CDR3 here is CASTPPRGAHNEQFF. The CDR3, as DNA: TGTGCCAGCACCCCCCCGCGGGGGGCTCACAATGAGCAGTTCTTC.

This CDR3 is CASSSSRGTGISEQYF. As DNA, the CDR3 is TGTGCCAGCAGCTCGTCACGGGGGACAGGGATAAGCGAGCAGTACTTC. The chain couples TRBV9 to TRBJ2-7; 9 positions match TRBD1. V was clipped by 4 bases and J by 6 bases; unmatched bases: 14. CDR1 and CDR2 (germline): SGDLS, YYNGEE. The CDR3 totals 16 residues.

V and J are TRBV19 and TRBJ2-7; D not certain. The ends were cut back, 4 bases at V and 0 bases at J, with 10 bases in the middle. This CDR3 region has 14 residues. CDR1 is LNHDA, CDR2 SQIVND, per germline (reference sequence). DNA for the CDR3: TGTGCCAGTAGTAGCCAGGCCAGCTCCTACGAGCAGTACTTC. Its translation: CASSSQASSYEQYF.

V gene TRBV4-2 combines with J gene TRBJ2-3; D remains ambiguous. V lost 0 bases and J 0 bases, leaving 22 bases between the germline ends. This CDR3 contains 20 residues. The germline CDR1 and CDR2 sequences are LGHNA and YNFKEQ. The CDR3 loop reads CASSQEPPTRSSRSTDTQYF. In DNA form, the CDR3 reads TGTGCCAGCAGCCAAGAACCCCCCACACGTTCGTCCCGTAGCACAGATACGCAGTATTTT.

V is TRBV18 and J is TRBJ2-7; 8 bases line up with TRBD1. The CDR3 runs to 13 residues. Germline V CDR1 and CDR2: KGHSH, LQKENI. V trimming: 2 bases; J trimming: 6 bases; junction bases outside the gene matches: 3. CDR3 residues: CASSPGTGPEQYF. The CDR3, as DNA: TGTGCCAGCTCACCAGGGACAGGACCCGAGCAGTACTTC.

The chain joins TRBV9 to TRBJ2-1, with 12 bases that match TRBD2. From germline, CDR1 is SGDLS and CDR2 YYNGEE. The CDR3 contains 15 residues. J lost 3 bases, V lost 3 bases, and 1 base had no gene match. The CDR3 spells CASSGTSGVYNEQFF. CDR3 coding DNA: TGTGCCAGCAGCGGGACTAGCGGGGTCTACAATGAGCAGTTCTTC.

The gene calls are TRBV7-6 and TRBJ2-5, with 9 positions matching TRBD2. This CDR3 contains 16 residues. Germline V gene lookup returns CDR1 SGHVS and CDR2 FNYEAQ. Unmatched junction bases numbered 8, after V lost 1 base and J lost 5 bases. CDR3 DNA: TGTGCCAGCAGCTTAGAAGCGGGGGGAATTAGGGAGACCCAGTACTTC. This codes for CASSLEAGGIRETQYF. The full variable domain, in which reference TRBV7-6 and TRBJ2-5 provide the parts outside the CDR3, is GAGVSQSPRYKVTKRGQDVALRCDPISGHVSLYWYRQALGQGPEFLTYFNYEAQQDKSGLPNDRFSAERPEGSISTLTIQRTEQRDSAMYRCASSLEAGGIRETQYFGPGTRLLVL.

The chain joins TRBV2 to TRBJ1-2, with D possibly matching TRBD1 (5 bases). This CDR3 has 19 residues. Germline V lookup: CDR1 SNHLY, CDR2 FYNNEI. The ends were cut back, 7 bases at V and 6 bases at J, with 33 bases in the middle. DNA for the CDR3: TGTGCCAGCAACGGCCGTCCAAATAATGGGGGGATGAGGATTAATGGCTACACCTTC. It encodes CASNGRPNNGGMRINGYTF.

V and J are TRBV7-2 and TRBJ2-7, with a possible D match to TRBD1 (7 bases). V gave up 5 bases and J gave up 3 bases, with 14 bases separating them. The V gene's germline CDR1 is SGHTA and CDR2 FQGNSA. The CDR3 is 14 residues long. The CDR3 nucleotides read TGTGCCAGCAGCCAACAGGGGAGGCTCTACGAGCAGTACTTC. This translates into CASSQQGRLYEQYF.

The chain recombines TRBV13 with TRBJ1-4; D perhaps matches TRBD1 (5 bases). This CDR3 is built from 14 residues. Germline CDR1 PRHDT, CDR2 FYEKMQ (reference sequence). The V end lost 3 bases, the J end lost 0 bases, and 5 bases lay between the germline ends. CDR3 bases: TGTGCCAGCAGCTTCAGGGCAACTAATGAAAAACTGTTTTTT. Protein sequence: CASSFRATNEKLFF.

The chain is built from TRBV4-1 and TRBJ2-7; 8 bases align to TRBD2. Germline CDR1 is MGHRA and CDR2 is YSYEKL. The trim removed 3 bases at V and 2 bases at J, leaving 15 bases unmatched. The CDR3 has 18 residues. This chain's CDR3 is CASSHQDFLPGGAYEQYF. The CDR3 DNA is TGCGCCAGCAGCCACCAAGATTTCCTCCCCGGGGGGGCCTACGAGCAGTACTTC.

CDR3 protein: CASSSGSFWEQYF. CDR3 nucleotides: TGTGCCAGCAGTTCCGGGTCCTTTTGGGAGCAGTACTTC. The chain carries TRBV28 and TRBJ2-7, with D unresolved. Trimming cost V 4 bases and J 7 bases, with 14 bases left between them. This CDR3 comprises 13 residues. Germline values: CDR1 MDHEN, CDR2 SYDVKM.

This chain connects TRBV27 to TRBJ1-1; D may be TRBD1 (5 bases). V lost 6 bases, J lost 1 base, and 15 bases lay in between. The germline V gene encodes CDR1 MNHEY and CDR2 SMNVEV (reference sequence). The CDR3 consists of 15 residues. CDR3 bases: TGTGCCAGCAGAATAACGGGACTACAGAACACTGAAGCTTTCTTT. Protein sequence: CASRITGLQNTEAFF.

The chain recombines TRBV27 with TRBJ2-7; TRBD2 is a possible D gene (5 bases). Trimming removed 0 bases at V and 3 bases at J, with 12 bases between. Per germline, CDR1 MNHEY and CDR2 SMNVEV (reference sequence). This CDR3 contains 15 residues. The chain's CDR3 is CASSLSAAGLYEQYF. The CDR3 bases are TGTGCCAGCAGTTTATCAGCGGCCGGCCTCTACGAGCAGTACTTC.

The V and J genes are TRBV28 and TRBJ1-5; 7 bases map to TRBD1. Germline assignment: CDR1 MDHEN and CDR2 SYDVKM. This CDR3 comprises 14 residues. The junction had 4 bases not matched to a gene; V was cut back by 4 bases and J by 4 bases. This CDR3 reads CASSSRQGNQPQHF. CDR3 sequence (DNA): TGTGCCAGCAGTTCTCGACAGGGTAATCAGCCCCAGCATTTT. Looking up the rest from reference TRBV28 and TRBJ1-5 gives the full variable domain: DVKVTQSSRYLVKRTGEKVFLECVQDMDHENMFWYRQDPGLGLRLIYFSYDVKMKEKGDIPEGYSVSREKKERFSLILESASTNQTSMYLCASSSRQGNQPQHFGDGTRLSIL.

The sample holds one count of this clone. The chain has TRBV5-1 and TRBJ1-1; TRBD1 matches 8 bases. The J segment lost 11 bases and the V segment lost 3 bases, leaving 6 bases of the junction unmatched. There are 12 residues in the CDR3. In germline, CDR1 is SGHRS, CDR2 YFSETQ. The CDR3 bases are TGCGCCAGCAGCTACGGACAGGGCCAGGCTTTCTTT. Protein: CASSYGQGQAFF.

The chain carries TRBV5-3 and TRBJ1-5; D perhaps matches TRBD1 (5 bases). TRBV5-3 is marked as an open reading frame, function uncertain. The V end lost 1 base, the J end lost 4 bases, and 18 bases lay between the germline ends. This CDR3 has 17 amino acids. CDR3: CARSLKSGQGPNQPQHF. The CDR3 DNA sequence: TGTGCCAGAAGCTTGAAGTCAGGGCAGGGCCCGAATCAGCCCCAGCATTTT.

In this sample, this clone turned up once. The chain combines TRBV9 with TRBJ2-5; the match to TRBD2 covers 7 bases. The V gene end was trimmed by 0 bases and the J gene end by 3 bases; junction bases not matched to a gene: 8. Germline V gives CDR1 SGDLS, CDR2 YYNGEE. CDR3 length: 16 residues. CDR3 amino acids: CASSVGPGLGEETQYF. The CDR3 nucleotides read TGTGCCAGCAGCGTAGGCCCAGGACTAGGCGAAGAGACCCAGTACTTC.